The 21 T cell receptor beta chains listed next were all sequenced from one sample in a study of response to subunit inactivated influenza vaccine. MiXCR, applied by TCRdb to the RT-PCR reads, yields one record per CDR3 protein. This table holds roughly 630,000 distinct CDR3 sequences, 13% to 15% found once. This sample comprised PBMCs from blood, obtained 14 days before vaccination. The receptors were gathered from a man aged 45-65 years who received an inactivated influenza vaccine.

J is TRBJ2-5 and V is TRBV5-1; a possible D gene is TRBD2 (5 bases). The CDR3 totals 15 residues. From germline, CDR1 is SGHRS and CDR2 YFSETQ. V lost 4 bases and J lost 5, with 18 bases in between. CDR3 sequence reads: CASSLGPGTGETQYF. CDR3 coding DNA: TGCGCCAGCAGCCTCGGACCGGGTACGGGGGAGACCCAGTACTTC.

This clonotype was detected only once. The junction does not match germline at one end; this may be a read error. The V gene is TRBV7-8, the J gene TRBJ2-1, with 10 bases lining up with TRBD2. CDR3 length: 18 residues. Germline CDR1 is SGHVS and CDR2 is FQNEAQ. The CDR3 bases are TGTGCCAGCAGCTTGAGTTCTAGCGGGAGTCTGTCCTACAATGAGCAGGTCTTC. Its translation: CASSLSSSGSLSYNEQVF.

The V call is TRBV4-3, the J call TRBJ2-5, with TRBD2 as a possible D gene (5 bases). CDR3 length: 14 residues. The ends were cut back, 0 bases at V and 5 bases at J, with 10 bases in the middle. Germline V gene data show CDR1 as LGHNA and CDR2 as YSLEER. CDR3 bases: TGCGCCAGCAGCCAAGAGGTAGCGACGGAGACCCAGTACTTC. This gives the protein CASSQEVATETQYF.

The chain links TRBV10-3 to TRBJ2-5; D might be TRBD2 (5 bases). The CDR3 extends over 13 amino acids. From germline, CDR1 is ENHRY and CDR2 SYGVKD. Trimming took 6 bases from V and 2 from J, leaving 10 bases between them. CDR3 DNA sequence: TGTGCCATCAGCAGCGGCAGACAAGAGACCCAGTACTTC. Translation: CAISSGRQETQYF.

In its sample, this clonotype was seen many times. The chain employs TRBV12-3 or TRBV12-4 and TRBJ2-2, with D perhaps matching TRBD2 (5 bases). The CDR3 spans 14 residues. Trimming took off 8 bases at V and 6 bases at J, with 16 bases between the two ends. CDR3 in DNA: TGTGCCAGCTCCCCCAAAACTAGATCCGGGGAGCTGTTTTTT. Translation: CASSPKTRSGELFF.

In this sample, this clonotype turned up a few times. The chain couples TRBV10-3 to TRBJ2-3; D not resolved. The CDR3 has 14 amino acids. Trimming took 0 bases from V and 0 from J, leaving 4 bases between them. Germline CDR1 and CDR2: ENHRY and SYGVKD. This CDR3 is CAISESYSTDTQYF. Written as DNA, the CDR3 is TGTGCCATCAGTGAGTCTTACAGCACAGATACGCAGTATTTT.

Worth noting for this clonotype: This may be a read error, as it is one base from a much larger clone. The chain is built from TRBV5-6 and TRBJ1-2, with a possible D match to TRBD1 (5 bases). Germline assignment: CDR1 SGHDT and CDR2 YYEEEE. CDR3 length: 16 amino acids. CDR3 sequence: CASSLANGGTNYGDTF. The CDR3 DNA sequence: TGTGCCAGCAGCTTGGCCAATGGGGGGACTAACTATGGCGACACCTTC.

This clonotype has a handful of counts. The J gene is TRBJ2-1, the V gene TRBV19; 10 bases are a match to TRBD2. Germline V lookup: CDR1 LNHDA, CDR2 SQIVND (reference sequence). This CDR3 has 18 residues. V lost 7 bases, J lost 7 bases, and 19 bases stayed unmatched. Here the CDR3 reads CASTMEGYLAGVYNEQFF. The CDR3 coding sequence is TGTGCCAGTACCATGGAGGGCTATCTAGCGGGAGTTTATAATGAGCAGTTCTTC.

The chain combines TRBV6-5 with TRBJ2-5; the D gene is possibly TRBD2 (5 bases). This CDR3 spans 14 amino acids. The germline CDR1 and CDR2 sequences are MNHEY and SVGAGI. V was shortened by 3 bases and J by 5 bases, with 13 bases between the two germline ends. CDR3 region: CASSYSGWEETQYF. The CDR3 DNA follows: TGTGCCAGCAGTTATTCCGGTTGGGAGGAGACCCAGTACTTC.

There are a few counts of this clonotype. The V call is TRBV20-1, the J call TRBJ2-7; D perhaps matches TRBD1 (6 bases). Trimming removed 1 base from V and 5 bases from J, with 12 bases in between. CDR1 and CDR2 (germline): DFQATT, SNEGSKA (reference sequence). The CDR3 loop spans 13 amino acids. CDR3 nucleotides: TGCAGTGCTAGAGTCCAGGGGCTCAACGAGCAGTACTTC. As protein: CSARVQGLNEQYF.

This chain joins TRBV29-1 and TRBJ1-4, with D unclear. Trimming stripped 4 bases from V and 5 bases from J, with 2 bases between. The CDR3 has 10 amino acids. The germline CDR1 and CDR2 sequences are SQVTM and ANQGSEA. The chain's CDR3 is CSVGNEKLFF. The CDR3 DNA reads TGCAGCGTTGGGAATGAAAAACTGTTTTTT.

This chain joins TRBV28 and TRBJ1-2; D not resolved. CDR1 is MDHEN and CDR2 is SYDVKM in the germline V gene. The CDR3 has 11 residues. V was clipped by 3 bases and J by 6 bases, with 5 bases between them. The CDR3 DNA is TGTGCCAGCAGTTTTATCGATGGCTACACCTTC. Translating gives CASSFIDGYTF.

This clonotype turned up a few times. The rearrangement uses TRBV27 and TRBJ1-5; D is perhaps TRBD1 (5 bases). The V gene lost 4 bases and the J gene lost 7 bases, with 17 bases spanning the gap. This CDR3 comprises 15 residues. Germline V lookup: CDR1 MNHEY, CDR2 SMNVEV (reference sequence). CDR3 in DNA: TGTGCCAGCAGTTCCGGCGCCCCCAGGGAGCAGCCCCAGCATTTT. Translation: CASSSGAPREQPQHF.

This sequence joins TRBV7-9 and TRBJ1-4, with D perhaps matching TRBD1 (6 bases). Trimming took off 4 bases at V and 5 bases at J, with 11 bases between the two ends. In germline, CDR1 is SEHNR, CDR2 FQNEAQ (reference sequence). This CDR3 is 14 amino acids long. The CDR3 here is CASSSRGENEKLFF. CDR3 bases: TGTGCCAGCAGCTCCAGGGGAGAGAATGAAAAACTGTTTTTT.

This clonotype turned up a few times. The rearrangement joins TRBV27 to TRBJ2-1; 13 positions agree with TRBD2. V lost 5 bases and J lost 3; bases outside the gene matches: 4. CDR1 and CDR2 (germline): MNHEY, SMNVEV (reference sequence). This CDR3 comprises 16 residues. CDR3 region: CASSRTSGSFYNEQFF. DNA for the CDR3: TGTGCCAGCAGTCGGACTAGCGGGAGTTTCTACAATGAGCAGTTCTTC.

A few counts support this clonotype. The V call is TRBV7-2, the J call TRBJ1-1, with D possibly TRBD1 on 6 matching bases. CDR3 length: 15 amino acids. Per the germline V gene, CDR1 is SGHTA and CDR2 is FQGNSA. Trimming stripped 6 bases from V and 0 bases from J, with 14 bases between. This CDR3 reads CASRTQDSLNTEAFF. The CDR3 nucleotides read TGTGCCAGCAGGACCCAGGACAGCCTGAACACTGAAGCTTTCTTT.

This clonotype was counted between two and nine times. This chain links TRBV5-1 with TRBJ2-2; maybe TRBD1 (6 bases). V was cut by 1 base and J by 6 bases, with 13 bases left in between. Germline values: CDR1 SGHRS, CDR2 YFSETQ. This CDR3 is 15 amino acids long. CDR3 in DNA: TGCGCCAGCAGCTTGCTAACAGGGAGCCCCGGGGAGCTGTTTTTT. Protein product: CASSLLTGSPGELFF.

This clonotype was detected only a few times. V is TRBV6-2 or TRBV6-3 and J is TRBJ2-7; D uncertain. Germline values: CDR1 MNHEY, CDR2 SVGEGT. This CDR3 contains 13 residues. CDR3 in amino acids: CATAAAHSYEQYF. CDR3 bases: TGTGCTACCGCGGCAGCTCACTCCTACGAGCAGTACTTC.

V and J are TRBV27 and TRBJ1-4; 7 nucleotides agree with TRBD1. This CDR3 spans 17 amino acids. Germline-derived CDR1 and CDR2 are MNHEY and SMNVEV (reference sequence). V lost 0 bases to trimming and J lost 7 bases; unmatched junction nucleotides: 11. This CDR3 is CASSLSFDRVRGEKLFF. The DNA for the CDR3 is TGTGCCAGCAGTTTATCCTTCGACAGGGTTAGAGGTGAAAAACTGTTTTTT.

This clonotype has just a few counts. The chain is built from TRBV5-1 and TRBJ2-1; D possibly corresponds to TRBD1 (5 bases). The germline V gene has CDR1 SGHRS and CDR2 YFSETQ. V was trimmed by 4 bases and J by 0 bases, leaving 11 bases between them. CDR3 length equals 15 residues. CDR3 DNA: TGCGCCAGCAGCCCGACCCAGGGCTCCTACAATGAGCAGTTCTTC. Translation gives CASSPTQGSYNEQFF.

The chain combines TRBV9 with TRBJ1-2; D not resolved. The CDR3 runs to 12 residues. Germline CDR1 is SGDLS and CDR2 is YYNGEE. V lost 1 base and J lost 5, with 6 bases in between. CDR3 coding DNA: TGTGCCAGCAGCGTATACAATTATGGCTACACCTTC. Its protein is CASSVYNYGYTF.